This T cell receptor (beta chain) comes out of a study of cytomegalovirus exposure and HLA in healthy donors. Regarding the study as a whole: Cytomegalovirus-associated status was assigned to fewer than 200 TCR beta chains.

A remark on this clone: Its antigen is not known.

This table comes from immunoSEQ multiplex PCR, and its TCRdb copy is limited to in-frame clones, with some not included. Of a few hundred thousand clones listed, just over 85% are singletons. This TCR was sampled from a woman between 18 and 30 years old in good health and CMV-seronegative. The sample was PBMCs.

The CDR3 nucleotides are TGTGCCAGCAGTGAAGGACAGTCTTATGGCTACACCTTC. Translated, it gives CASSEGQSYGYTF. The chain recombines TRBV25-1 with TRBJ1-2, with a possible D match to TRBD1 (6 bases). Trimming cost V 2 bases and J 5 bases, with 9 bases left between them. The CDR3 runs to 13 residues. Germline-derived CDR1 and CDR2 are MGHDK and SYGVNS.